The present T cell receptor beta chain was sequenced within a study of technical replicates of blood from several donors. The data were produced by immunoSEQ multiplex PCR, yet TCRdb's version contains in-frame clones alone and is incomplete. The data contain tens of thousands of clones, 95% to 96% of them singletons. Deletions cut 3 bases from V and 2 bases from J, with 11 bases between. The CDR3 covers 14 residues. Germline V gene lookup returns CDR1 SGHRS and CDR2 YFSETQ. The clonotype originates from a human donor in good health. V gene TRBV5-1 combines with J gene TRBJ1-1, with D perhaps TRBD1 (5 bases). The sequenced sample consisted of T cells isolated from PBMCs. The CDR3 protein is CASSWSQGNTEAFF. In DNA form, the CDR3 reads TGCGCCAGCAGCTGGAGCCAGGGAAACACTGAAGCTTTCTTT.